These 4 T cell receptor beta chains were sequenced from one sample in a study of blood T cell repertoires in COVID-19. TCRdb's copy holds only in-frame clones and misses some; the assay was immunoSEQ multiplex PCR. The table shows some 130,000 clones, with around 83% occurring only once. The specimen sequenced was PBMCs or T cells enriched from blood (not recorded which). The receptors stem from a man younger than 40 who had recovered from COVID-19.

The rearrangement joins TRBV19 to TRBJ2-3, with D possibly being TRBD2 (7 bases). CDR3 length equals 16 residues. The V gene's germline CDR1 is LNHDA and CDR2 SQIVND (reference sequence). Between the trimmed V and J ends, which lost 6 bases and 5 bases, there was a span of 21 bases. The CDR3 DNA follows: TGTGCCAGTAGGGCCTTAGGGGGGGGGACTCTAGATACGCAGTATTTT. It specifies CASRALGGGTLDTQYF.

The gene calls are TRBV29-1 and TRBJ1-2, with TRBD1 identical over 11 bases. The trim removed 3 bases at V and 7 bases at J, leaving 7 bases unmatched. This CDR3 comprises 14 residues. From germline, CDR1 is SQVTM and CDR2 ANQGSEA. The CDR3 region is CSVDPGTGGRGYTF. DNA for the CDR3: TGCAGCGTTGATCCCGGGACAGGGGGTCGTGGCTACACCTTC.

The CDR3 sequence: CASSPIGQGNEQYV. The CDR3, as DNA: TGTGCCAGCTCACCAATCGGACAGGGGAACGAGCAGTACGTC. The gene calls are TRBV18 and TRBJ2-7; 9 bases fit TRBD1. Losses at the gene ends were 2 bases for V and 5 bases for J; bases not matched to a gene: 4. Per germline, CDR1 KGHSH and CDR2 LQKENI. CDR3 size: 14 residues.

The chain uses TRBV5-4 and TRBJ2-2; D gene ambiguous. CDR3 length equals 15 residues. V was clipped by 2 bases and J by 4 bases, with 12 bases between them. Germline values: CDR1 SGHNT, CDR2 YYREEE (reference sequence). Here the CDR3 reads CASSLSRPGTGELFF. Written as DNA, the CDR3 is TGTGCCAGCAGCTTATCCCGCCCGGGCACCGGGGAGCTGTTTTTT.